This T cell receptor beta chain stems from a study of Graves' ophthalmopathy and Graves' hyperthyroidism. The CDR3 length is 13 residues. V lost 6 bases to trimming and J lost 7 bases; unmatched junction nucleotides: 6. Germline values: CDR1 ENHRY, CDR2 SYGVKD. Amplification of the TCR beta CDR3 regions used RNA transcripts (as template). First-round RT-PCR employed HTBI primers, with a second-round multiplex PCR after it. TCRdb reprocessed the multiplex PCR reads via MiXCR and lists one record per CDR3 protein. The repertoire consists of 650,000 to 800,000 distinct CDR3 sequences, with approximately 39% occurring once and the leading ten covering 3% to 3.5%. PBMCs were isolated by Ficoll-Paque density gradient centrifugation, using roughly 10 ml of fresh peripheral blood as the starting material.

V is TRBV10-3 and J is TRBJ1-3; 7 bases are a match to TRBD1. The material sequenced was peripheral blood. The TCR originated in an adult man with Graves' ophthalmopathy. CDR3 in amino acids: CAISGQAMNTIYF. CDR3 DNA sequence: TGTGCCATCAGCGGACAGGCAATGAACACCATATATTTT.